The clone carrying this TCR beta chain appeared a few times. The antigen is undetermined. The J segment lost 3 bases and the V segment lost 8 bases, leaving 8 bases of the junction unmatched. The CDR3 is 15 residues long. Germline V gene lookup returns CDR1 MNHNY and CDR2 SVGAGI (reference sequence). Unique molecular identifiers were present on cDNA, and template switching added a universal primer site. Using its own MiXCR run on the 5' RACE reads, TCRdb lists one record per CDR3 protein. The sample has roughly 1.6 million distinct CDR3 sequences, roughly a third seen once. These data belong to a study of identical twins. Study-wide findings and caveats: Diverse VJ usage suggested most zero-insertion clonotypes were not invariant T cells.

The rearrangement links TRBV6-6 to TRBJ2-1, with 9 positions matching TRBD2. The sequence was collected from a newborn girl in good health. Sequencing used cord blood. The CDR3 is CASGAGGHVYNEQFF. CDR3 DNA: TGTGCCAGCGGGGCGGGGGGGCATGTCTACAATGAGCAGTTCTTC.